The clone carrying this T cell receptor (beta chain) came up many times. Its antigen is unknown. These data are taken from a study of neurological immune-mediated disorders. General study points: Healthy controls had more TCR clonal expansion than multiple sclerosis, which showed the least, whereas HTLV-1-associated myelopathy showed the most. Private repertoires in all groups were suggested by the absence of shared CDR3 amino acid sequences among expanded clones across subjects.

This CDR3 spans 14 amino acids. After removal of 3 bases from V and 5 bases from J, the junction contained 4 bases not matched to a gene. The germline gives CDR1 SGHRS, CDR2 YFSETQ. The method for making cDNA was 5'RACE, and it used 10-nucleotide random UMIs. Every sequencing run returned over 170 million TCR-beta sequences, which were derived from 15-18 subjects. MiXCR, run by TCRdb on the 5' RACE reads, gives a single entry per CDR3 protein. The sample carries 30,000 or so distinct CDR3 sequences, roughly 4.4% recorded once. This chain uses TRBV5-1 with TRBJ2-2; 7 bases are shared with TRBD1. Sequenced material: PBMCs. The TCR was taken from a young man in good health. The CDR3 is CASSSRDRTGELFF. The CDR3 DNA sequence: TGCGCCAGCAGCTCCCGGGACAGAACCGGGGAGCTGTTTTTT.